The 9 T cell receptor beta chains presented below share a single source sample, sequenced in a study of T-cell reconstitution after alpha-beta-depleted transplantation in children. The TCRbeta library incorporated unique molecular identifiers. TCRdb ran MiXCR on the PCR reads and lists one entry per CDR3 protein. The sample has 180,000 or so distinct CDR3 sequences, 6.3% seen once; the top ten hold about 4.3%. The specimen comprised PBMCs, sampled before TCRalphabeta/CD19-depleted stem cell transplant. The receptors come from a girl younger than two with combined immunodeficiency, due to receive a stem cell transplant.

This clonotype was seen a few times. The V gene is TRBV15, the J gene TRBJ1-1; 10 bases match TRBD1. V was pared by 6 bases and J by 5 bases, with 6 bases of the junction left unmatched. CDR1 is LNHNV, CDR2 YYDKDF, per germline (reference sequence). The length of the CDR3 is 14 residues. CDR3 in amino acids: CATRMDRGKTEAFF. The CDR3 DNA reads as TGTGCCACCAGGATGGACAGGGGGAAGACTGAAGCTTTCTTT.

This clonotype showed up many times. The chain is built from TRBV3-1 and TRBJ2-7; D may be TRBD1 (6 bases). V dropped 4 bases and J dropped 6 bases, with 13 bases sitting between them. Germline V CDR1 and CDR2: LGHDT, YNNKEL (reference sequence). This CDR3 is 13 amino acids long. CDR3 in DNA: TGTGCCAGCAGCCGCCAATCAGGGGTCGAGCAGTACTTC. This sequence encodes CASSRQSGVEQYF.

Many counts were recorded for this clonotype. The chain combines TRBV20-1 with TRBJ1-2; D is unresolved. The CDR3 covers 13 residues. The V end was cut by 3 bases, the J end by 5 bases, with 13 bases between. From germline, CDR1 is DFQATT and CDR2 SNEGSKA (reference sequence). The CDR3 nucleotides are TGCAGTGCTAGGAAGGATGACTCTTATGGCTACACCTTC. Protein product: CSARKDDSYGYTF.

At least ten counts were recorded for this clonotype. The chain combines TRBV5-1 with TRBJ2-7; the match to TRBD2 covers 12 bases. The CDR3 extends over 16 amino acids. In germline, CDR1 is SGHRS, CDR2 YFSETQ. Losses at the gene ends were 0 bases for V and 2 bases for J; bases not matched to a gene: 3. DNA for the CDR3: TGCGCCAGCAGCTTGGAGGCTAGCGGGAGGGCCTACGAGCAGTACTTC. Protein sequence: CASSLEASGRAYEQYF.

There are many counts of this clonotype. The rearrangement joins TRBV29-1 to TRBJ2-1; 12 nucleotides match TRBD2. CDR3 size: 15 residues. Trimming cost V 0 bases and J 10 bases; bases outside gene matches: 7. CDR1 SQVTM and CDR2 ANQGSEA come from the germline V gene. CDR3 coding DNA: TGCAGCGTTGAAGATTCGGGACTAGCGGGTAACGAGCAGTTCTTC. It specifies CSVEDSGLAGNEQFF.

This clonotype has ten or more counts. This chain uses TRBV7-2 with TRBJ1-1, with 8 bases aligning to TRBD1. The CDR3 covers 13 residues. CDR1 and CDR2 (germline): SGHTA, FQGNSA. Trimming at V came to 6 bases and at J to 5 bases, leaving 5 bases not matched to a gene. The DNA for the CDR3 is TGTGCCAGCAGATACAGGGGGAGTACTGAAGCTTTCTTT. It is translated as CASRYRGSTEAFF.

The sample holds a few counts of this clonotype. The rearrangement links TRBV29-1 to TRBJ1-2, with D maybe TRBD1 (5 bases). Germline V gene lookup returns CDR1 SQVTM and CDR2 ANQGSEA. Trimming left V 4 bases short and J 4 bases short, with 10 bases between. The CDR3 totals 12 residues. The chain's CDR3 is CSVGSGSYGYTF. For the CDR3, the DNA is TGCAGCGTTGGCTCAGGGAGCTATGGCTACACCTTC.

This clonotype was observed many times. The chain carries TRBV12-3 or TRBV12-4 and TRBJ2-1; D uncertain. The CDR3 is 12 residues long. The V gene lost 8 bases and the J gene lost 6 bases, with 11 bases spanning the gap. The CDR3 region is CASAVSPNEQFF. In DNA, the CDR3 is TGTGCCAGCGCGGTTTCACCCAATGAGCAGTTCTTC.

This clonotype has ten or more counts. The CDR3 bases are TGTGCCAGCAGTTTAATGTCAGGGCACAACATTCAGTACTTC. This translates into CASSLMSGHNIQYF. The chain combines TRBV27 with TRBJ2-4, with D possibly being TRBD1 (5 bases). Looked up from germline, CDR1 is MNHEY and CDR2 is SMNVEV (reference sequence). V gave up 2 bases and J gave up 7 bases, with 12 bases separating them. The CDR3 is 14 residues long.